This T cell receptor (beta chain) was obtained from a study of CD8 T cells in Susac syndrome. The CDR3 runs 14 residues. The germline V and J ends were trimmed by 1 base and 3 bases, with 6 bases remaining between them. The germline V gene has CDR1 MNHEY and CDR2 SMNVEV (reference sequence). Negative isolation yielded CD8+ and CD4+ T cells; FACS enriched TEMRA cells. RNA in amounts of roughly 0.5 to 1 ug was reverse transcribed with random hexamers. From the immunoSEQ multiplex PCR reads, TCRdb called clonotypes with MiXCR, one entry per CDR3 protein. The sample yields about 24,000 distinct CDR3 sequences, about 94% seen once.

The chain recombines TRBV27 with TRBJ1-4; D is uncertain. Sequencing input: CD8+ T cells from PBMCs. This TCR came from a human donor with Susac syndrome. Here the CDR3 reads CASSLFPANEKLFF. As DNA, the CDR3 is TGTGCCAGCAGTTTATTCCCCGCTAATGAAAAACTGTTTTTT.